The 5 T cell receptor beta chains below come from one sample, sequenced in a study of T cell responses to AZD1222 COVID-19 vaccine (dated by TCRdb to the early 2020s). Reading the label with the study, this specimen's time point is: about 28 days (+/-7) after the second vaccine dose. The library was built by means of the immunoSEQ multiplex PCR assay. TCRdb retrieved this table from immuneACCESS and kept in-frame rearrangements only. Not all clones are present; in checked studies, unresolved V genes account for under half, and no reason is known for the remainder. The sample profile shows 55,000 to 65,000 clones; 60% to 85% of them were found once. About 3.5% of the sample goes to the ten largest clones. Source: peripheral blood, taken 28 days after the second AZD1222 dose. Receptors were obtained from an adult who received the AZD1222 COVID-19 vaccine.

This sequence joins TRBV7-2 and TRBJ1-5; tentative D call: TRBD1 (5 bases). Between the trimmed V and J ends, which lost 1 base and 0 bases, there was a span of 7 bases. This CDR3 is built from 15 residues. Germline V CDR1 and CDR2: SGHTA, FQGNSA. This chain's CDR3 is CASSLGGYSNQPQHF. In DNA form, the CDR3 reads TGTGCCAGCAGCTTAGGGGGGTATAGCAATCAGCCCCAGCATTTT.

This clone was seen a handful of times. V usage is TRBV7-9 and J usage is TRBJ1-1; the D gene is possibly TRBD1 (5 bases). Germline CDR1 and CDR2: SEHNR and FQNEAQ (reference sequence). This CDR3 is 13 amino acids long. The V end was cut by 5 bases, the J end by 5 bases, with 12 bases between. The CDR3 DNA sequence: TGTGCCAGCAGCCCCGCAGGGAGGACTGAAGCTTTCTTT. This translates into CASSPAGRTEAFF.

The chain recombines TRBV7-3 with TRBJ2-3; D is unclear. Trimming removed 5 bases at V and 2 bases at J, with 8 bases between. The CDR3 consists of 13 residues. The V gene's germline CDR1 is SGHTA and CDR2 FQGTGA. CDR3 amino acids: CASSRAPTDTQYF. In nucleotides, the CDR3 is TGTGCCAGCAGCAGAGCCCCCACAGATACGCAGTATTTT.

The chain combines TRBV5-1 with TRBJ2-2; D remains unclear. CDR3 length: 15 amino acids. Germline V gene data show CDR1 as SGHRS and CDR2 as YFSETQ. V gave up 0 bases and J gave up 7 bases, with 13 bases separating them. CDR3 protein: CASSLDSFEVGELFF. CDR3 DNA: TGCGCCAGCAGCTTGGACAGCTTCGAGGTCGGGGAGCTGTTTTTT.

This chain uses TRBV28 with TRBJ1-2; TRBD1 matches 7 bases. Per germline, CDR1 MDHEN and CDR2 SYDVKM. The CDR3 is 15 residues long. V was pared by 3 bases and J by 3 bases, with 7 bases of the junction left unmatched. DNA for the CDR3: TGTGCCAGCAGTTTGGGACAGCCAACTGACTATGGCTACACCTTC. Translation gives CASSLGQPTDYGYTF.